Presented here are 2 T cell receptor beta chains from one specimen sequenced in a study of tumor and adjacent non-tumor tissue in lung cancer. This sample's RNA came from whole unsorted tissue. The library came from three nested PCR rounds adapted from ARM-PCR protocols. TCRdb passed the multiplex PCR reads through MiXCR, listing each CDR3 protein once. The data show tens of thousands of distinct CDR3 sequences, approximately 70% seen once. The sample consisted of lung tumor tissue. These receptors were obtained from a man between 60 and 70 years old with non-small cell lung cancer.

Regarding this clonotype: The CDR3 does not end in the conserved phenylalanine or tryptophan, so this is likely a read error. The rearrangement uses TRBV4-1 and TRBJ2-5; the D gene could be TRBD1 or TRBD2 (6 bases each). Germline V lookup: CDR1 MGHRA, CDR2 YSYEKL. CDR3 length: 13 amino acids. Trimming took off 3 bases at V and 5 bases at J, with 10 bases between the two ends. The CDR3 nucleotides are TGCGCCAGCAGCCAGGGGGGCATGGAGACCCAGTACCAC. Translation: CASSQGGMETQYH.

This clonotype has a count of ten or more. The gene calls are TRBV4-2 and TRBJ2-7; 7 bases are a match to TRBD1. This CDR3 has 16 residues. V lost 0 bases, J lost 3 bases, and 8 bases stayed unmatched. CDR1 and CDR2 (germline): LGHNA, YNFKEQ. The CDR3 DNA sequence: TGTGCCAGCAGCCAAGATCAGGGGGTTAACTTCTACGAGCAGTACTTC. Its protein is CASSQDQGVNFYEQYF.